The rows below give T cell receptor beta chains drawn from one sample of a study of CD8+ T cells in alopecia areata. Assay: immunoSEQ multiplex PCR; the TCRdb copy retains only in-frame clones and omits some. The table lists about 150,000 clones, around 57% of them singletons. Sequenced input: CD4+ T cells sorted from blood. All receptors derive from a human donor in good health. CDR3s include the opening cysteine and the closing phenylalanine or tryptophan. The D gene is left open where the match is weak. Not all rows give a size; the values are once, few, many and, for expanded clones, a class.

v_gene	j_gene	d_gene	abundance	len	CDR3nt	CDR3aa
TRBV4-1	TRBJ2-3	.	.	15	TGCGCCAGCAGCCAAGCGAGAGCGGTAGCAGATACGCAGTATTTT	CASSQARAVADTQYF
TRBV2	TRBJ2-6	TRBD1	once	15	TGTGCCAGCACCCTGACAGGGGCTGGGGCCAACGTCCTGACTTTC	CASTLTGAGANVLTF
TRBV7-3	TRBJ2-5	.	once	15	TGTGCCAGCAGCGTTACCGGGACCGATCAAGAGACCCAGTACTTC	CASSVTGTDQETQYF
TRBV2	TRBJ2-7	TRBD2	once	14	TGTGCCAGCAGTGGTAGCGGGAGCCGGTACGAGCAGTACTTC	CASSGSGSRYEQYF
TRBV29-1	TRBJ2-5	.	few	10	TGCAGCGTAGGACGGGAGACCCAGTACTTC	CSVGRETQYF
TRBV5-4	TRBJ1-1	.	.	15	TGTGCCAGCAGCCCGCCCCGAGGATCGAACACTGAAGCTTTCTTT	CASSPPRGSNTEAFF
TRBV27	TRBJ2-5	.	.	15	TGTGCCAGCAGTTCACGACCGAAAATCCAAGAGACCCAGTACTTC	CASSSRPKIQETQYF
TRBV27	TRBJ2-7	.	few	10	TGTGCCAGCGGCCTGCACGAGCAGTACTTC	CASGLHEQYF
TRBV30	TRBJ1-3	.	once	14	TGTGCCTGGAGTGTGACGGGTTCTGGAAACACCATATATTTT	CAWSVTGSGNTIYF
TRBV18	TRBJ1-1	.	.	16	TGTGCCAGCTCACCACCAAGGGGTCTGAGTAACACTGAAGCTTTCTTT	CASSPPRGLSNTEAFF
TRBV14	TRBJ2-1	.	once	11	TGTGCCAGCAGACGACAGAATGAGCAGTTCTTC	CASRRQNEQFF
TRBV7-9	TRBJ1-1	.	.	12	TGTGCCAGCAGCAATGGAAAATCTGAAGCTTTCTTT	CASSNGKSEAFF
TRBV5-6	TRBJ1-2	.	.	13	TGTGCCAGCAGCCCAGGACGGTCCTATGGCTACACCTTC	CASSPGRSYGYTF
TRBV25-1	TRBJ1-5	.	.	15	TGTGCCAGCAGTGTCGGGGGCAAACACAATCAGCCCCAGCATTTT	CASSVGGKHNQPQHF
TRBV7-9	TRBJ2-3	TRBD2	few	17	TGTGCCAGCAGCGATACCCGAGCGGGAGGGGGCACAGATACGCAGTATTTT	CASSDTRAGGGTDTQYF
TRBV9	TRBJ2-5	.	.	12	TGTGCCAGCAGCACAACCAAAGAGACCCAGTACTTC	CASSTTKETQYF
TRBV29-1	TRBJ2-1	TRBD2	.	13	TGCAGCGTTGTTTGGCGGGAGTTGGATGAGCAGTTCTTC	CSVVWRELDEQFF
TRBV6-6	TRBJ2-1	.	few	15	TGTGCCAGCAGTTCCCCTCAAGATTCAGGGGTGGGGCAGTTCTTC	CASSSPQDSGVGQFF
TRBV6-5	TRBJ2-1	.	few	15	TGTGCCAGCAGTGTTAAGGGGAACTCCTACAATGAGCAGTTCTTC	CASSVKGNSYNEQFF
TRBV28	TRBJ2-3	.	.	15	TGTGCCAGCAGTTTGGAGGTCCGGGGGACAGATACGCAGTATTTT	CASSLEVRGTDTQYF
TRBV28	TRBJ1-1	.	.	14	TGTGCCAGCAGCGAGACTCCGGGACAACCTGAAGCTTTCTTT	CASSETPGQPEAFF
TRBV28	TRBJ2-1	.	.	15	TGTGCCAGCAGTGAGACCATAAGCTCCTACAATGAGCAGTTCTTC	CASSETISSYNEQFF
TRBV5-1	TRBJ1-1	TRBD1	.	14	TGCGCCAGCAGCCTCCTCGGCCAGGGGGCTGAAGCTTTCTTT	CASSLLGQGAEAFF
TRBV11-2	TRBJ2-5	.	.	17	TGTGCCAGCAGCCAAGACCCCCCTGGTGGGTATCAAGAGACCCAGTACTTC	CASSQDPPGGYQETQYF
TRBV11-2	TRBJ1-2	TRBD1	.	14	TGTGCCAGCAGCTTAGTCAGGGGGGACTATGGCTACACCTTC	CASSLVRGDYGYTF
TRBV11-2	TRBJ2-5	TRBD1	few	15	TGTGCCAGCAGCGGGAGGACAGGGGGCGAAGAGACCCAGTACTTC	CASSGRTGGEETQYF
TRBV29-1	TRBJ1-2	.	.	12	TGCAGCGCCTGGGTCCAGAACTATGGCTACACCTTC	CSAWVQNYGYTF
TRBV7-9	TRBJ2-3	.	.	15	TGTGCCAGCAGCTTAGACGGCGCGGTCACAGATACGCAGTATTTT	CASSLDGAVTDTQYF
TRBV5-1	TRBJ1-5	.	.	14	TGCGCCAGCAGCTTGGGGGGACGGAATCAGCCCCAGCATTTT	CASSLGGRNQPQHF
TRBV6-5	TRBJ1-1	TRBD1	.	15	TGTGCCAGCAGACCGACAGGGCGGCTCGACACTGAAGCTTTCTTT	CASRPTGRLDTEAFF
TRBV29-1	TRBJ2-1	TRBD2	.	13	TGCAGCTCTAAACTAGCGGGAGTCAATGAGCAGTTCTTC	CSSKLAGVNEQFF
TRBV6-5	TRBJ1-2	.	.	12	TGTGCCAGCAGCCAGGACGGTTATGGCTACACCTTC	CASSQDGYGYTF
TRBV5-6	TRBJ2-7	.	.	14	TGTGCCAGCAGCTTTCGTGGGTCTGCCTACGAGCAGTACTTC	CASSFRGSAYEQYF
TRBV6-6	TRBJ2-2	.	.	15	TGTGCCAGCGCCGTCGTTACAGGGAACACCGGGGAGCTGTTTTTT	CASAVVTGNTGELFF
TRBV4-1	TRBJ2-3	TRBD2	.	16	TGCGCCAGCAGCCAACCGGGACTAGCGGGCACAGATACGCAGTATTTT	CASSQPGLAGTDTQYF
TRBV19	TRBJ1-5	TRBD1	few	13	TGTGCCAGTAGGCCAGGGGGCGAGCAGCCCCAGCATTTT	CASRPGGEQPQHF
TRBV25-1	TRBJ2-5	.	.	13	TGTGCCAGCAGTGAATATTCGAAGGAAACCCAGTACTTC	CASSEYSKETQYF
TRBV30	TRBJ2-3	.	.	15	TGTGCCTGGAGTGTAGGACATGTTGGCACAGATACGCAGTATTTT	CAWSVGHVGTDTQYF
TRBV7-7	TRBJ2-7	TRBD1	few	13	TGTGCCAGCAGCGCAGACAGGGGGGAACAGCAGTACTTC	CASSADRGEQQYF
TRBV29-1	TRBJ1-4	.	.	13	TGCAGCGTTGATTCGGGAACTAATGAAAAACTGTTTTTT	CSVDSGTNEKLFF
TRBV29-1	TRBJ2-3	TRBD2	.	13	TGCAGCACTACTAGCGGGATTGGAGATACGCAGTATTTT	CSTTSGIGDTQYF
TRBV29-1	TRBJ1-4	.	few	11	TGCAGCGTCCATCGAGGGGAAAAACTGTTTTTT	CSVHRGEKLFF
TRBV29-1	TRBJ1-2	TRBD1	.	13	TGCAGCATCGGACAGGGTTGGAACTATGGCTACACCTTC	CSIGQGWNYGYTF
TRBV7-9	TRBJ2-2	.	few	14	TGTGCCAGCAGCCCAAGGGGGGACACCGGGGAGCTGTTTTTT	CASSPRGDTGELFF
TRBV4-1	TRBJ2-2	.	.	19	TGCGCCAGCAGCCAAGACATCCGGACTGCTCAGGGTAACACCGGGGAGCTGTTTTTT	CASSQDIRTAQGNTGELFF
TRBV5-1	TRBJ2-1	TRBD2	.	17	TGCGCCAGCAGCTCGGCGGCTAGCGGGAGGTTAGAAAATGAGCAGTTCTTC	CASSSAASGRLENEQFF
TRBV4-2	TRBJ2-1	.	.	15	TGTGCCAGCAGCCAAGATAACAGAGGGGGGGATGAGCAGTTCTTC	CASSQDNRGGDEQFF
TRBV25-1	TRBJ1-3	.	.	14	TGTGCCAGCAGTGATACCCGCTCTGGAAACACCATATATTTT	CASSDTRSGNTIYF
TRBV2	TRBJ2-5	.	.	14	TGTGCCAGTACCAAGGGACGGATCCAAGAGACCCAGTACTTC	CASTKGRIQETQYF
TRBV30	TRBJ1-1	.	.	14	TGTGCCTGGAGTGTGGTCAGGGATAGAGGTGAAGCTTTCTTT	CAWSVVRDRGEAFF
TRBV27	TRBJ2-5	TRBD1	.	13	TGTGCCAGCAGACCGACAGGGACAGAGACCCAGTACTTC	CASRPTGTETQYF
TRBV29-1	TRBJ1-3	.	.	14	TGCAGCACCTCTCACGGCGTCTCTGGAAACACCATATATTTT	CSTSHGVSGNTIYF
TRBV19	TRBJ2-7	.	.	16	TGTGCCAGTAGTATGTACTTCGGGACCAGGACCTACGAGCAGTACTTC	CASSMYFGTRTYEQYF
TRBV6-1	TRBJ1-6	.	once	14	TGTGCCAGCAGTGAAGCGGGGTATAATTCACCCCTCCACTTT	CASSEAGYNSPLHF
TRBV6-5	TRBJ2-1	TRBD2	.	15	TGTGCCAGCAGTTGGGGGACTAGCGGGACAAATGAGCAGTTCTTC	CASSWGTSGTNEQFF
TRBV18	TRBJ2-7	TRBD1	.	13	TGTGCCAGCTCATCCGGGACAGCCTACGAGCAGTACTTC	CASSSGTAYEQYF
TRBV29-1	TRBJ2-5	.	few	11	TGCAGCGTAGTCCAAGGAGAGACCCAGTACTTC	CSVVQGETQYF
TRBV5-1	TRBJ2-2	.	.	13	TGCGCCAGCATGCTTGGAGGGACCGGGGAGCTGTTTTTT	CASMLGGTGELFF
TRBV19	TRBJ2-1	.	.	16	TGTGCCAGTAGTATAGGCGGATCCCACTTAGGCAATGAGCAGTTCTTC	CASSIGGSHLGNEQFF
TRBV7-8	TRBJ1-2	.	.	15	TGTGCCAGCAGCTTTGAAGTCGGGGCGTGGGACGGCTACACCTTC	CASSFEVGAWDGYTF